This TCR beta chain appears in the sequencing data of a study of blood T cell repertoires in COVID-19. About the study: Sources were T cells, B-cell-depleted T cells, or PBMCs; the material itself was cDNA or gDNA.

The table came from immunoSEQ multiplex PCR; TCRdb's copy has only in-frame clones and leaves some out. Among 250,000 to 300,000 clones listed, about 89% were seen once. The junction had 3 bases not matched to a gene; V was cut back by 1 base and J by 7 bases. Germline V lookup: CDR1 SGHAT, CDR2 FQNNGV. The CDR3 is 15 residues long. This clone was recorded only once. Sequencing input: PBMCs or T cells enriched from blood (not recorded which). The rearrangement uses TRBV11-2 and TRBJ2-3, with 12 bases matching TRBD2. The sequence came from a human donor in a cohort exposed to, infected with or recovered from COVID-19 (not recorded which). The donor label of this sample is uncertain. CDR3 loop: CASSLGLAGVNTQYF. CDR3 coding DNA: TGTGCCAGCAGCTTAGGACTAGCGGGGGTTAATACGCAGTATTTT.